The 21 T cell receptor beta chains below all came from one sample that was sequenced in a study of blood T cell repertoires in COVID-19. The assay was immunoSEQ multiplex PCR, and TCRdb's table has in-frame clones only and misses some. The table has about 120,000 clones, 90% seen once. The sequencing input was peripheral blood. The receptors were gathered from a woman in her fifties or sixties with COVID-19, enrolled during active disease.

In DNA, the CDR3 is TGTGCCATCAGCGGGACAACTATGGGTGAAAAACTGTTTTTT. The encoded protein is CAISGTTMGEKLFF. The chain uses TRBV10-3 and TRBJ1-4, with D possibly being TRBD1 (6 bases). CDR1 ENHRY and CDR2 SYGVKD come from the germline V gene. The CDR3 contains 14 residues. Deletions cut 6 bases from V and 7 bases from J, with 15 bases between.

The chain's CDR3 is CASSPLIDRGVNEKLFF. CDR3 DNA sequence: TGTGCCAGCAGCCCCCTCATCGACAGGGGAGTTAATGAAAAACTGTTTTTT. The V and J genes are TRBV5-8 and TRBJ1-4, with 8 bases aligning to TRBD1. There are 17 residues in the CDR3. The V segment lost 4 bases and the J segment 4 bases; nucleotides outside the gene matches: 12. Germline CDR1 reads SGHTS; CDR2 reads YDEGEE.

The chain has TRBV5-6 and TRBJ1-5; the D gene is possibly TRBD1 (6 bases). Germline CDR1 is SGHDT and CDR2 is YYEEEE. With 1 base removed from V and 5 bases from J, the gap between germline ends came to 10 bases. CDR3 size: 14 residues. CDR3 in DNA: TGTGCCAGCAGCTTGTACCAGGGGCATCAGCCCCAGCATTTT. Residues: CASSLYQGHQPQHF.

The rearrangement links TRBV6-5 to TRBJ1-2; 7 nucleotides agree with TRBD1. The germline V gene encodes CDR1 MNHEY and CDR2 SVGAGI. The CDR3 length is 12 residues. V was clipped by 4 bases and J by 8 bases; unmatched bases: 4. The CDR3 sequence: CASSFRGAGYTF. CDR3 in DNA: TGTGCCAGCAGTTTCAGGGGGGCCGGCTACACCTTC.

Written as DNA, the CDR3 is TGCAGCGCCGTAGCGAGCACAGATACGCAGTATTTT. Translated: CSAVASTDTQYF. The genes are TRBV29-1 and TRBJ2-3, with a weak D call TRBD2 (5 bases). The CDR3 runs to 12 residues. Trimming cost V 7 bases and J 0 bases, with 8 bases left between them. Germline assignment: CDR1 SQVTM and CDR2 ANQGSEA.

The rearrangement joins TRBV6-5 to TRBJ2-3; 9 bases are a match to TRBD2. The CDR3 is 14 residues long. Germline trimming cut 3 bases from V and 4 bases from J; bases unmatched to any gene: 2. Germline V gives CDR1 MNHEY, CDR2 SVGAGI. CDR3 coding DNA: TGTGCCAGCAGTTATGGGACTAGCTCAGATACGCAGTATTTT. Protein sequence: CASSYGTSSDTQYF.

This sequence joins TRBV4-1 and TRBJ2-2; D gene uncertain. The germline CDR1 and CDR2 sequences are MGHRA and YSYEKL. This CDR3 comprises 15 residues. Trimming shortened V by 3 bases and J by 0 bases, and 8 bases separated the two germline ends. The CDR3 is CASSHSPANTGELFF. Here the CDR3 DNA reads TGCGCCAGCAGCCATTCCCCTGCGAACACCGGGGAGCTGTTTTTT.

As DNA, the CDR3 is TGTGCCATCAGGGAGGACAGGGAGACAGATGGCTACACCTTC. Translating gives CAIREDRETDGYTF. The rearrangement uses TRBV10-3 and TRBJ1-2; 8 nucleotides agree with TRBD1. This CDR3 spans 14 amino acids. Germline CDR1 is ENHRY and CDR2 is SYGVKD. V shed 6 bases and J 6 bases; nucleotides not matched to a gene: 9.

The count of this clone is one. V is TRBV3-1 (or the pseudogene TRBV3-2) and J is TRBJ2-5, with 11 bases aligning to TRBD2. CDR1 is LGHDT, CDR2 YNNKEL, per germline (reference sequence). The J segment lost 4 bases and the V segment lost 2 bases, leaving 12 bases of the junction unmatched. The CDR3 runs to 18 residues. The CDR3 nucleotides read TGTGCCAGCAGCCAAAACCGTTTAGCGGGGGGGGGTGGAGAGACCCAGTACTTC. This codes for CASSQNRLAGGGGETQYF.

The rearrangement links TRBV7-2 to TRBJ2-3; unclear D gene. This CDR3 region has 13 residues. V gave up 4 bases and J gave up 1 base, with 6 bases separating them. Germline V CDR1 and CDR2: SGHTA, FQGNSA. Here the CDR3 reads CASSWRRTDTQYF. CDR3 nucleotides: TGTGCCAGCAGCTGGCGGCGCACAGATACGCAGTATTTT.

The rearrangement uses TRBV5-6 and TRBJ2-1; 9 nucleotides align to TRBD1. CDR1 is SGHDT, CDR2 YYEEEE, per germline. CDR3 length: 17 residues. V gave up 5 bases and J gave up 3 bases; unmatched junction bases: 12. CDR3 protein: CASRPPGGDRDYNEQFF. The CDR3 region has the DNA TGTGCCAGCAGGCCCCCAGGCGGGGACAGGGACTACAATGAGCAGTTCTTC.

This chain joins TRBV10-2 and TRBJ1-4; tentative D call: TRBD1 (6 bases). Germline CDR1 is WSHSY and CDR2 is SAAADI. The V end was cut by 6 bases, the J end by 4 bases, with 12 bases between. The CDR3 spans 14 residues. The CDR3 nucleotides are TGCGCCAGCAGAACAGGGAGCGGTAATGAAAAACTGTTTTTT. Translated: CASRTGSGNEKLFF.

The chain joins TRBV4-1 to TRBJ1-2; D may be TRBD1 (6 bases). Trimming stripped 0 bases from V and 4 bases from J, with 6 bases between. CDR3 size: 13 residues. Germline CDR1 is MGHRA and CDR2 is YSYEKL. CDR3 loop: CASSQEGGYGYTF. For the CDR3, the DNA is TGCGCCAGCAGCCAAGAAGGGGGCTATGGCTACACCTTC.

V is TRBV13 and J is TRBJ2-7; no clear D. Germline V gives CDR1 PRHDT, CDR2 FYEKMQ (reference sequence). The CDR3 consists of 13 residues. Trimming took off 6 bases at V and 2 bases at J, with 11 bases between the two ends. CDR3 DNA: TGTGCCAGCAGACAAGACGGAGCCTACGAGCAGTACTTC. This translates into CASRQDGAYEQYF.

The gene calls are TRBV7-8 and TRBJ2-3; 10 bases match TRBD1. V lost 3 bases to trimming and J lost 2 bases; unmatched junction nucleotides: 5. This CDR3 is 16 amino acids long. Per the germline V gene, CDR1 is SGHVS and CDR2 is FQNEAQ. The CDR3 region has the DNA TGTGCCAGCAGCTTGAGGACAGGGGGGGCCACAGATACGCAGTATTTT. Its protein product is CASSLRTGGATDTQYF.

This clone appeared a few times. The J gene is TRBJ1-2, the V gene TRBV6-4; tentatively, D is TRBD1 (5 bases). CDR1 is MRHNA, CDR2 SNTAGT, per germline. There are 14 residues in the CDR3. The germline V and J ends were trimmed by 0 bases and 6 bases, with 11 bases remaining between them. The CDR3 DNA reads TGTGCCAGCAGTGACTCGAGCACAGGTGATGGCTACACCTTC. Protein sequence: CASSDSSTGDGYTF.

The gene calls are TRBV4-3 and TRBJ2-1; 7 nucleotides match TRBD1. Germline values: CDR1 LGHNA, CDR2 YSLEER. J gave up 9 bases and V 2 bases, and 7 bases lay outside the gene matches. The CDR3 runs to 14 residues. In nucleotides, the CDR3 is TGCGCCAGCAGCCAACCCGACAGGGCTGGTGAGCAGTTCTTC. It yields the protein CASSQPDRAGEQFF.

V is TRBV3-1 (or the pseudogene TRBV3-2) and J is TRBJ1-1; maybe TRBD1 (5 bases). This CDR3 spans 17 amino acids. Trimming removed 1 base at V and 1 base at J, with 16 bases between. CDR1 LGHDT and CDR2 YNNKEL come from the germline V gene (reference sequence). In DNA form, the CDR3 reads TGTGCCAGCAGCCAAGTTTGGGGAAAACAGGCGAACACTGAAGCTTTCTTT. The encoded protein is CASSQVWGKQANTEAFF.

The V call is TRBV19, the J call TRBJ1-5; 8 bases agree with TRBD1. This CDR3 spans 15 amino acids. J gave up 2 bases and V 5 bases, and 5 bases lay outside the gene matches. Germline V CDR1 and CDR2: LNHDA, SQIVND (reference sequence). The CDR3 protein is CASSSGQVGNQPQHF. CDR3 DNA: TGTGCCAGTAGTTCGGGACAGGTGGGCAATCAGCCCCAGCATTTT.

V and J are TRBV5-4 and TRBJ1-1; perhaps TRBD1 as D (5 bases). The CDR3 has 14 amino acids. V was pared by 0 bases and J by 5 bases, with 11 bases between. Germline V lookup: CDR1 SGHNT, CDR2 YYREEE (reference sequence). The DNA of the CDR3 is TGTGCCAGCAGCTTGGGCCAGGGAGGGACTGAAGCTTTCTTT. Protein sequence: CASSLGQGGTEAFF. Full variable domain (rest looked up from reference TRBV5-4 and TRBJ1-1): ETGVTQSPTHLIKTRGQQVTLRCSSQSGHNTVSWYQQALGQGPQFIFQYYREEENGRGNFPPRFSGLQFPNYSSELNVNALELDDSALYLCASSLGQGGTEAFFGQGTRLTVV.

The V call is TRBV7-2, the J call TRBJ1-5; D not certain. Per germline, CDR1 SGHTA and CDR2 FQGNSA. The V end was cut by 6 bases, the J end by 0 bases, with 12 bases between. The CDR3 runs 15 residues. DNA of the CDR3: TGTGCCAGCAGAGCGACCCCACATAGCAATCAGCCCCAGCATTTT. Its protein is CASRATPHSNQPQHF.